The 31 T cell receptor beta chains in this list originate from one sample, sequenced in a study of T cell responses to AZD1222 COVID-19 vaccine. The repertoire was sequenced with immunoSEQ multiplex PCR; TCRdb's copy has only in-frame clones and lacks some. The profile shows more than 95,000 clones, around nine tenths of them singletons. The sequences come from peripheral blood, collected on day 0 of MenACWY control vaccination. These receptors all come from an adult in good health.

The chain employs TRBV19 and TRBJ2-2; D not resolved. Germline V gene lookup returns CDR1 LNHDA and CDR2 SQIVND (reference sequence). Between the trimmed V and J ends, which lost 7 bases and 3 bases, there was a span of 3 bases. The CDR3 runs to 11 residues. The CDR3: CASTHTGELFF. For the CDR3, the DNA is TGTGCCAGTACCCACACCGGGGAGCTGTTTTTT. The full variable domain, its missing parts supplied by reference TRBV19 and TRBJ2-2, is DGGITQSPKYLFRKEGQNVTLSCEQNLNHDAMYWYRQDPGQGLRLIYYSQIVNDFQKGDIAEGYSVSREKKESFPLTVTSAQKNPTAFYLCASTHTGELFFGEGSRLTVL.

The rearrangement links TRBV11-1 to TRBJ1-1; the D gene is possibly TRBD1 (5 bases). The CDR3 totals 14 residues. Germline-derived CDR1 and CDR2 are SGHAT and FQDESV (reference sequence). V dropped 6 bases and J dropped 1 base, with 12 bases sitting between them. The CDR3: CASRAWGENTEAFF. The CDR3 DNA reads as TGTGCCAGCAGAGCCTGGGGGGAGAACACTGAAGCTTTCTTT. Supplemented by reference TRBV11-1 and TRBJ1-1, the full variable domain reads EAEVAQSPRYKITEKSQAVAFWCDPISGHATLYWYRQILGQGPELLVQFQDESVVDDSQLPKDRFSAERLKGVDSTLKIQPAELGDSAMYLCASRAWGENTEAFFGQGTRLTVV.

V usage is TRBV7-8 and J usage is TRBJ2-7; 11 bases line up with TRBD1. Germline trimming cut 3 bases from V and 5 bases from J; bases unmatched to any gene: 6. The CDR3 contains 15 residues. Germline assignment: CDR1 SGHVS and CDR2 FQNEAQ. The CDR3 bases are TGTGCCAGCAGCTTTACGGACAGGGGGCTGGACGAGCAGTACTTC. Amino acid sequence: CASSFTDRGLDEQYF.

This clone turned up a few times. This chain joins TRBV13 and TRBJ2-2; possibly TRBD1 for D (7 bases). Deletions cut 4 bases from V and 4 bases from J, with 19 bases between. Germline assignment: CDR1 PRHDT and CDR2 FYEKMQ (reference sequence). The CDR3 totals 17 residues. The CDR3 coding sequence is TGTGCCAGCAGCTCCCGCCCGACAGGGAGGTTCACCGGGGAGCTGTTTTTT. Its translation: CASSSRPTGRFTGELFF.

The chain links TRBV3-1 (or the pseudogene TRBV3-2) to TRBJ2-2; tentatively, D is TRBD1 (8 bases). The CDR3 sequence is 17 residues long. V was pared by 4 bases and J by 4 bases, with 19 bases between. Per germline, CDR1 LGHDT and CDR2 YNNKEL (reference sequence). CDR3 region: CASSLGAGGGGTGELFF. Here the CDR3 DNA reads TGTGCCAGCAGCCTTGGAGCAGGGGGCGGGGGCACCGGGGAGCTGTTTTTT.

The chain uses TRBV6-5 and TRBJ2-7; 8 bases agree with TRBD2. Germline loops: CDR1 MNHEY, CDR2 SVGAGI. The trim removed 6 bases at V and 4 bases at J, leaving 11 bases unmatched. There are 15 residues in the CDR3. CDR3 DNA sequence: TGTGCCAGCAGCCAGGGTGGCCTAGCGGGTTACGAGCAGTACTTC. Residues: CASSQGGLAGYEQYF.

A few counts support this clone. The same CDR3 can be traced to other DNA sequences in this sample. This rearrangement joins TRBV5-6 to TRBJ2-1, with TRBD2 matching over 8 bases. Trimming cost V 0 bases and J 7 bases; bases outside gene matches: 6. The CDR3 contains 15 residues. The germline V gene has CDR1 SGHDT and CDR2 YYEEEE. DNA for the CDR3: TGTGCCAGCAGCTTGGGTCTAGCGGGCGGGAATGAGCAGTTCTTC. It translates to CASSLGLAGGNEQFF.

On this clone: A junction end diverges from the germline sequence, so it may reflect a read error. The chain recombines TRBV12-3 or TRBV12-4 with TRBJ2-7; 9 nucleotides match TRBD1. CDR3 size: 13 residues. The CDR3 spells CASSNPGTGSTDF. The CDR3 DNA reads TGTGCCAGCAGTAACCCCGGGACAGGGAGTACGGACTTC.

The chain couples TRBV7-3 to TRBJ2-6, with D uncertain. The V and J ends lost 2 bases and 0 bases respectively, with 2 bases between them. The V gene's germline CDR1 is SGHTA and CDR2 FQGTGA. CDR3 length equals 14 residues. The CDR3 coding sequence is TGTGCCAGCAGCTTATACTCTGGGGCCAACGTCCTGACTTTC. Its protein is CASSLYSGANVLTF. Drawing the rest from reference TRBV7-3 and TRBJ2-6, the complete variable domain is GAGVSQTPSNKVTEKGKYVELRCDPISGHTALYWYRQSLGQGPEFLIYFQGTGAADDSGLPNDRFFAVRPEGSVSTLKIQRTERGDSAVYLCASSLYSGANVLTFGAGSRLTVL.

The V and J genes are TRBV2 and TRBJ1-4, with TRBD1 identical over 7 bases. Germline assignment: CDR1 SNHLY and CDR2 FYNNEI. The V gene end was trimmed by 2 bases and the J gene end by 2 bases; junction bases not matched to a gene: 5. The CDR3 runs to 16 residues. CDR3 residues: CASSELTGRTNEKLFF. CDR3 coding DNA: TGTGCCAGCAGTGAATTGACAGGGCGGACTAATGAAAAACTGTTTTTT. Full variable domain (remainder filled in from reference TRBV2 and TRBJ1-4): EPEVTQTPSHQVTQMGQEVILRCVPISNHLYFYWYRQILGQKVEFLVSFYNNEISEKSEIFDDQFSVERPDGSNFTLKIRSTKLEDSAMYFCASSELTGRTNEKLFFGSGTQLSVL.

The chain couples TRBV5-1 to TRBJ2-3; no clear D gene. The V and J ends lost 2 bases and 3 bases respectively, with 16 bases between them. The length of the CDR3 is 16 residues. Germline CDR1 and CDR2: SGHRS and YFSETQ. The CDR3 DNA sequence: TGCGCCAGCAGCTTCGATGGTGCCCTCGGGACAGATACGCAGTATTTT. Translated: CASSFDGALGTDTQYF.

Here the CDR3 DNA reads TGTGCCAGCAGTGGACGGGCGGGAGGGCCGCGGCAGTTCTTC. It specifies CASSGRAGGPRQFF. The chain couples TRBV6-4 to TRBJ2-1; 9 nucleotides line up with TRBD2. CDR3 length: 14 residues. CDR1 is MRHNA and CDR2 is SNTAGT in the germline V gene. Trimming took 4 bases from V and 12 from J; bases not matched to a gene: 10.

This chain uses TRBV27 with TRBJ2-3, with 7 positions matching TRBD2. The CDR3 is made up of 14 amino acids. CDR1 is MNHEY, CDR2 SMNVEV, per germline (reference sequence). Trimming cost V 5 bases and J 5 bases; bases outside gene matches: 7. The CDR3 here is CASSLAASGDTQYF. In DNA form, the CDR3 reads TGTGCCAGCAGTCTAGCGGCCTCGGGAGATACGCAGTATTTT.

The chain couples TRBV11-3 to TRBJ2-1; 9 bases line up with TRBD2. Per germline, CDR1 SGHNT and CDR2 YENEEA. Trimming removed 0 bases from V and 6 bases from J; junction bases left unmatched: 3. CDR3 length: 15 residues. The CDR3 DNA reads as TGTGCCAGCAGCTTAGATGCGGGAGGGCCCAATGAGCAGTTCTTC. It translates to CASSLDAGGPNEQFF.

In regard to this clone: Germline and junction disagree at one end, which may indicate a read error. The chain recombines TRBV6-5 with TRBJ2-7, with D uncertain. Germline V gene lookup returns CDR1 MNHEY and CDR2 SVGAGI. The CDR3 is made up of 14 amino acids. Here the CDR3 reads CASSDSLPRPEQYF. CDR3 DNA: TGTGCCAGCAGTGACTCACTCCCTCGGCCCGAGCAGTACTTC.

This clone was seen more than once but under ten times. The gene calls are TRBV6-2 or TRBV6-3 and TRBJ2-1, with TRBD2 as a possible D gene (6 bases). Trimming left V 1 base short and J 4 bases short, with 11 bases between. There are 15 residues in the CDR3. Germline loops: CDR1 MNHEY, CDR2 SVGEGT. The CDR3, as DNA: TGTGCCAGCAGTTACTTAGGCGGGGATTACAATGAGCAGTTCTTC. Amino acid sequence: CASSYLGGDYNEQFF.

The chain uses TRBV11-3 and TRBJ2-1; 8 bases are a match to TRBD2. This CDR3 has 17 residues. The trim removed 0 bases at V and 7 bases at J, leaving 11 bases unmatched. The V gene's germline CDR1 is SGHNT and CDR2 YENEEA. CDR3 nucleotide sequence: TGTGCCAGCAGCTTAGACTCCGGGAGCGGGAGTGGAAATGAGCAGTTCTTC. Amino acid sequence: CASSLDSGSGSGNEQFF.

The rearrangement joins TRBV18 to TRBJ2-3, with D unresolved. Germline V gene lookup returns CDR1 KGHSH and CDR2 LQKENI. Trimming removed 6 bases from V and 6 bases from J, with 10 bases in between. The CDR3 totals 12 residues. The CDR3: CASSPPRDTQYF. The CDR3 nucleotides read TGTGCCAGCTCCCCCCCGCGGGATACGCAGTATTTT. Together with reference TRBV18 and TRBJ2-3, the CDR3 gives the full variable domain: NAGVMQNPRHLVRRRGQEARLRCSPMKGHSHVYWYRQLPEEGLKFMVYLQKENIIDESGMPKERFSAEFPKEGPSILRIQQVVRGDSAAYFCASSPPRDTQYFGPGTRLTVL.

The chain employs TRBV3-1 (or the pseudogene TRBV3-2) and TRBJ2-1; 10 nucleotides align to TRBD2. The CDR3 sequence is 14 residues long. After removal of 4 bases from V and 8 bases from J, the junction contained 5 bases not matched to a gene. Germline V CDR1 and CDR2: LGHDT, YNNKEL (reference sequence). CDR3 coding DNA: TGTGCCAGCAGCCCCAGGGGACTAGCGTATGAGCAGTTCTTC. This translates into CASSPRGLAYEQFF.

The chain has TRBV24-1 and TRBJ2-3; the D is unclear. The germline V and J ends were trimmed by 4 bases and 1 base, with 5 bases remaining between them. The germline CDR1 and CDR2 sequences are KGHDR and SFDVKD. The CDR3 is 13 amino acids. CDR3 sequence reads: CATSEVGTDTQYF. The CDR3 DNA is TGTGCCACCAGTGAAGTTGGCACAGATACGCAGTATTTT.

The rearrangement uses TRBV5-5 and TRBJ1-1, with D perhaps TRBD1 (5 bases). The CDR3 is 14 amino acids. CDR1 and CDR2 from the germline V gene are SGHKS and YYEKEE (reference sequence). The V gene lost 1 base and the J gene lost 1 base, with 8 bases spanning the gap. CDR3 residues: CASSLSGPNTEAFF. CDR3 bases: TGTGCCAGCAGCTTGTCGGGACCGAACACTGAAGCTTTCTTT. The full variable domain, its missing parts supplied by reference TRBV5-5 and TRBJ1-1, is DAGVTQSPTHLIKTRGQQVTLRCSPISGHKSVSWYQQVLGQGPQFIFQYYEKEERGRGNFPDRFSARQFPNYSSELNVNALLLGDSALYLCASSLSGPNTEAFFGQGTRLTVV.

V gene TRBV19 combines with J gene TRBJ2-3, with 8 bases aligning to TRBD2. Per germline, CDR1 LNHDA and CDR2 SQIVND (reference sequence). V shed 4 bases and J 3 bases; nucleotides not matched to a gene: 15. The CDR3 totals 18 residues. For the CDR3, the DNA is TGTGCCAGTAGTACCGAGCAGGCCGGGAGGGCCGGGACAGATACGCAGTATTTT. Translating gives CASSTEQAGRAGTDTQYF. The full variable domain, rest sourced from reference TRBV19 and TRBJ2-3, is DGGITQSPKYLFRKEGQNVTLSCEQNLNHDAMYWYRQDPGQGLRLIYYSQIVNDFQKGDIAEGYSVSREKKESFPLTVTSAQKNPTAFYLCASSTEQAGRAGTDTQYFGPGTRLTVL.

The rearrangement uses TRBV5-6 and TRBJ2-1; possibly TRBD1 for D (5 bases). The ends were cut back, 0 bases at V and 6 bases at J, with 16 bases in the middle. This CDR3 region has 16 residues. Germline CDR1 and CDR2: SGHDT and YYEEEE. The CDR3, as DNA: TGTGCCAGCAGCTTGGATTGGGCAGGGTTTGGCAATGAGCAGTTCTTC. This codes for CASSLDWAGFGNEQFF. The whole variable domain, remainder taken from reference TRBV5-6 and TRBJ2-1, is DAGVTQSPTHLIKTRGQQVTLRCSPKSGHDTVSWYQQALGQGPQFIFQYYEEEERQRGNFPDRFSGHQFPNYSSELNVNALLLGDSALYLCASSLDWAGFGNEQFFGPGTRLTVL.

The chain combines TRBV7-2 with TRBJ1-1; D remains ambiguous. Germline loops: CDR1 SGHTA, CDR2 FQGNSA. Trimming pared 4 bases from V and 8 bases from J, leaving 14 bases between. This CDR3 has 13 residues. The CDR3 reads CASSSRGLGEAFF. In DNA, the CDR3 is TGTGCCAGCAGCTCCCGTGGGCTGGGGGAAGCTTTCTTT.

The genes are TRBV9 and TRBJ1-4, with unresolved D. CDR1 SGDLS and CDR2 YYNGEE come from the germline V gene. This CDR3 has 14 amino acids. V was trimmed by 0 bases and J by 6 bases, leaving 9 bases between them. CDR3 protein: CASSVVEGYEKLFF. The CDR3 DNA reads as TGTGCCAGCAGCGTAGTGGAAGGGTATGAAAAACTGTTTTTT.

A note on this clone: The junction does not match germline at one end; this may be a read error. CDR3 bases: TGTGCCAGCAGTGAGCGCATCTCCCACGAGCAGTACTTC. This encodes CASSERISHEQYF. The chain links TRBV25-1 to TRBJ2-7; D remains ambiguous. Per germline, CDR1 MGHDK and CDR2 SYGVNS. The CDR3 consists of 13 residues.

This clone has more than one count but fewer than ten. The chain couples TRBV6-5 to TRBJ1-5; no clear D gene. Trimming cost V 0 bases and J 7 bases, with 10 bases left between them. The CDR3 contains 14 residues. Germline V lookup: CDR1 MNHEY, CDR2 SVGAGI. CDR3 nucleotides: TGTGCCAGCAGTTACTCGGCGGGTTACCAGCCCCAGCATTTT. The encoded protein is CASSYSAGYQPQHF.

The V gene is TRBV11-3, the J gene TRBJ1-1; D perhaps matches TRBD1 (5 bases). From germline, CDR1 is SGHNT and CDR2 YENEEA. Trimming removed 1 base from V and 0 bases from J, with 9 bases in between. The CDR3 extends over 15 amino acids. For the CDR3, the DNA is TGTGCCAGCAGCTTAGTTCCGGGGGTGAACACTGAAGCTTTCTTT. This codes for CASSLVPGVNTEAFF.

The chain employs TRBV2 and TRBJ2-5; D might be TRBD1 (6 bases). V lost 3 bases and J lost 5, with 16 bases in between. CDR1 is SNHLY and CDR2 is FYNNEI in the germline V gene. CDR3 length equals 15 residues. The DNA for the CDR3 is TGTGCCAGCAGTGAGCAGGGGCAAGGCGGGGAGACCCAGTACTTC. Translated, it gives CASSEQGQGGETQYF.

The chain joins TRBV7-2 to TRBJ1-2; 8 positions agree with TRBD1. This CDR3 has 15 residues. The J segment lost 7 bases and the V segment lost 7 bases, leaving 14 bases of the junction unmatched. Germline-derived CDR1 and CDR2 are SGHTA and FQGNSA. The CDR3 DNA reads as TGTGCCAGCACCTCAGCCTCACAGGGGGTGAGTGGCTACACCTTC. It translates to CASTSASQGVSGYTF.

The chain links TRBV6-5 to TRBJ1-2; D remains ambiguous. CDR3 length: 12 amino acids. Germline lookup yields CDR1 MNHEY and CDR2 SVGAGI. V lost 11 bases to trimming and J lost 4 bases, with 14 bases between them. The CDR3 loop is CASGEGRYGYTF. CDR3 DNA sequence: TGTGCCTCCGGTGAGGGCCGCTATGGCTACACCTTC.